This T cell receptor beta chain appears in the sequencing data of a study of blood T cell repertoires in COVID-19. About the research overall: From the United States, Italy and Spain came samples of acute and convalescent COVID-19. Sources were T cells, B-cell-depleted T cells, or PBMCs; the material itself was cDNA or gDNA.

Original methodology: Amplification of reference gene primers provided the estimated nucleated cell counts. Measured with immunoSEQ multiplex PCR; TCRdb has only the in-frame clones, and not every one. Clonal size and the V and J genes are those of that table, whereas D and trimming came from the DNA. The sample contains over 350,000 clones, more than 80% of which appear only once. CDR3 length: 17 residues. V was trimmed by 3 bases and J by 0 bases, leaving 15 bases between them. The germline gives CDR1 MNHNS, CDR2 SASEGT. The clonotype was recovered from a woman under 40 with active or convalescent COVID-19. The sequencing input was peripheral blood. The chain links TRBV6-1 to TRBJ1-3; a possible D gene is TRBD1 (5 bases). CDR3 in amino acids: CASSDFGRANSGNTIYF. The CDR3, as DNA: TGTGCCAGCAGTGATTTCGGCAGGGCCAACTCTGGAAACACCATATATTTT.